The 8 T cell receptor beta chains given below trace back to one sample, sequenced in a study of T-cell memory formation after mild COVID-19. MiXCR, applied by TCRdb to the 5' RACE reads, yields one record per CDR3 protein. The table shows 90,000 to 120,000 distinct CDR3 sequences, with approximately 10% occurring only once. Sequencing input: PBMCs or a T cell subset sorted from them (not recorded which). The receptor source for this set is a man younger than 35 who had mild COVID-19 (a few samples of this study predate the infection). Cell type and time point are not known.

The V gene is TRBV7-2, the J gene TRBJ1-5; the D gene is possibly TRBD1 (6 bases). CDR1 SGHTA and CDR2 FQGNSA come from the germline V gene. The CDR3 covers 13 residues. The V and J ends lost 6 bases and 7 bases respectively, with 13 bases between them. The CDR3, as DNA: TGTGCCAGCAGTCCTTCTGGGGGCCAGCCCCAGCATTTT. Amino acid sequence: CASSPSGGQPQHF.

The CDR3, as DNA: TGCGCCAGCAGCCAACCCCCGGACGGAAACTATGGCTACACCTTC. This gives the protein CASSQPPDGNYGYTF. The chain combines TRBV4-1 with TRBJ1-2; D is ambiguous. There are 15 residues in the CDR3. Trimming cost V 2 bases and J 2 bases, with 12 bases left between them. The germline gives CDR1 MGHRA, CDR2 YSYEKL.

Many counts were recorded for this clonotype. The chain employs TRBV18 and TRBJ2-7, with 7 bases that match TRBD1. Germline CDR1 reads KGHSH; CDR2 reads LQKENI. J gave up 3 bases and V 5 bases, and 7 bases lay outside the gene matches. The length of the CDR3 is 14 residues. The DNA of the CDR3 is TGTGCCAGCTCAGGCGACAGGGAGCTCTACGAGCAGTACTTC. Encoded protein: CASSGDRELYEQYF.

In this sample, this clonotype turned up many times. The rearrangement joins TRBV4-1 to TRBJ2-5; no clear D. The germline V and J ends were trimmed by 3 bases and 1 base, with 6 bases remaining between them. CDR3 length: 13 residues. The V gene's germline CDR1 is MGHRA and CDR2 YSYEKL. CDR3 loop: CASSHLLQETQYF. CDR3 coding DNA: TGCGCCAGCAGCCACCTACTCCAAGAGACCCAGTACTTC.

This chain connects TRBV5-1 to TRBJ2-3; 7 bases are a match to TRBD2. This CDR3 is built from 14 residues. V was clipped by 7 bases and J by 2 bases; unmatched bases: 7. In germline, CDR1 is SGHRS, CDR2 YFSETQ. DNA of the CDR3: TGCGCCAGCGGGGCGGGGGAGAACACAGATACGCAGTATTTT. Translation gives CASGAGENTDTQYF. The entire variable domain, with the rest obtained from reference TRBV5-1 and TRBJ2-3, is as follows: KAGVTQTPRYLIKTRGQQVTLSCSPISGHRSVSWYQQTPGQGLQFLFEYFSETQRNKGNFPGRFSGRQFSNSRSEMNVSTLELGDSALYLCASGAGENTDTQYFGPGTRLTVL.

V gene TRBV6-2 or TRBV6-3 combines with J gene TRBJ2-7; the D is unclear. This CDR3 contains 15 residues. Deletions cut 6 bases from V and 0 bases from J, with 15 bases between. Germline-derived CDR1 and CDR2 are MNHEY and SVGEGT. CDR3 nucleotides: TGTGCCAGCAGCTCCAGCAGGATAGTCTCCTACGAGCAGTACGTC. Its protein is CASSSSRIVSYEQYV.

This CDR3 reads CAITQGGGNTEAFF. In DNA form, the CDR3 reads TGTGCCATCACCCAGGGGGGGGGGAACACTGAAGCTTTCTTT. The J gene is TRBJ1-1, the V gene TRBV10-3; 7 bases line up with TRBD1. The CDR3 is 14 residues long. CDR1 is ENHRY and CDR2 is SYGVKD in the germline V gene. Losses at the gene ends were 7 bases for V and 1 base for J; bases not matched to a gene: 6.

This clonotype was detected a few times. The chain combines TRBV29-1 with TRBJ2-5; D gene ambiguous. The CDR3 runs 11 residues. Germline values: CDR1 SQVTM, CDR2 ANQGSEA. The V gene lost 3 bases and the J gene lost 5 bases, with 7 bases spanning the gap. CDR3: CSVDQVETQYF. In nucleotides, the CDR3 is TGCAGCGTTGACCAGGTGGAGACCCAGTACTTC.